Below are 24 T cell receptor beta chains sequenced from a single sample in a study of CD8 T cells in ankylosing spondylitis. From the 5' RACE reads, TCRdb called clonotypes with MiXCR, one entry per CDR3 protein. Here the sample spans fewer than 200,000 distinct CDR3 sequences, 15% to 20% being singletons. Input material: blood, either unsorted or a sorted T cell fraction (not recorded which). Source of these receptors: a male donor between 10 and 30 years old with ankylosing spondylitis or in good health (not recorded which).

The chain combines TRBV29-1 with TRBJ2-1; TRBD1 matches 7 bases. Germline V lookup: CDR1 SQVTM, CDR2 ANQGSEA. The CDR3 has 13 amino acids. V shed 6 bases, J shed 9 bases, and the junction held 11 bases outside the gene matches. The CDR3 is CSVLPTGVGEQFF. CDR3 coding DNA: TGCAGCGTCCTCCCTACAGGGGTCGGTGAGCAGTTCTTC.

This clonotype has a count of ten or more. V usage is TRBV29-1 and J usage is TRBJ2-5; 11 nucleotides align to TRBD2. CDR3 size: 15 residues. Germline values: CDR1 SQVTM, CDR2 ANQGSEA. J lost 3 bases, V lost 0 bases, and 3 bases had no gene match. CDR3 region: CSVEDPGLAEETQYF. The DNA of the CDR3 is TGCAGCGTTGAAGATCCGGGACTAGCGGAAGAGACCCAGTACTTC.

This clonotype was recorded at least ten times. This chain connects TRBV5-1 to TRBJ2-1; TRBD2 matches at 7 bases. Germline values: CDR1 SGHRS, CDR2 YFSETQ. This CDR3 comprises 17 residues. The trim removed 2 bases at V and 4 bases at J, leaving 12 bases unmatched. The CDR3 DNA sequence: TGCGCCAGCAGCTTAGGGAGAACGGGACTACTTTACAATGAGCAGTTCTTC. This encodes CASSLGRTGLLYNEQFF.

This clonotype has only a few counts. V is TRBV29-1 and J is TRBJ2-2; the D gene is possibly TRBD2 (5 bases). Germline CDR1 is SQVTM and CDR2 is ANQGSEA. With 6 bases removed from V and 7 bases from J, the gap between germline ends came to 9 bases. There are 11 residues in the CDR3. CDR3 nucleotides: TGCAGCGTCCCACGGGGCGGGGAGCTGTTTTTT. This gives the protein CSVPRGGELFF.

Concerning this clonotype itself: With a much larger clone just one base away, this may be a read error. V gene TRBV7-9 combines with J gene TRBJ1-2, with no clear D. Per the germline V gene, CDR1 is SEHNR and CDR2 is FQNEAQ (reference sequence). This CDR3 comprises 8 residues. The CDR3 DNA reads TGTGCCGGAGGTGGCTACCCCTTC. Translated: CAGGGYPF. Full variable domain (missing parts from reference TRBV7-9 and TRBJ1-2): DTGVSQNPRHKITKRGQNVTFRCDPISEHNRLYWYRQTLGQGPEFLTYFQNEAQLEKSRLLSDRFSAERPKGSFSTLEIQRTEQGDSAMYLCAGGGYPFGSGTRLTVV.

The gene calls are TRBV29-1 and TRBJ1-1; D uncertain. The ends were cut back, 0 bases at V and 3 bases at J, with 11 bases in the middle. The CDR3 covers 14 residues. Germline loops: CDR1 SQVTM, CDR2 ANQGSEA. This chain's CDR3 is CSVEDRGLDTEAFF. The CDR3 bases are TGCAGCGTTGAAGATCGAGGGCTGGACACTGAAGCTTTCTTT.

The table lists this clonotype with many counts. The CDR3 bases are TGTGCCAGCAGTTGGACTAGCGGGAAGCAAGAGACCCAGTACTTC. Protein product: CASSWTSGKQETQYF. This chain links TRBV12-3 or TRBV12-4 with TRBJ2-5; 12 bases agree with TRBD2. The CDR3 is 15 amino acids. J lost 2 bases, V lost 4 bases, and 2 bases had no gene match.

The table lists this clonotype with many counts. The chain links TRBV29-1 to TRBJ1-1; maybe TRBD1 (5 bases). The V end was cut by 2 bases, the J end by 4 bases, with 14 bases between. The CDR3 spans 14 residues. Per germline, CDR1 SQVTM and CDR2 ANQGSEA. The CDR3 here is CSVEKIRGATEAFF. The CDR3 region has the DNA TGCAGCGTTGAAAAGATAAGGGGCGCCACTGAAGCTTTCTTT.

At least ten counts were recorded for this clonotype. The chain joins TRBV7-2 to TRBJ2-1, with D perhaps being TRBD1 or TRBD2 (6 bases each). The CDR3 contains 15 residues. The germline V and J ends were trimmed by 1 base and 3 bases, with 10 bases remaining between them. Looked up from germline, CDR1 is SGHTA and CDR2 is FQGNSA. Written as DNA, the CDR3 is TGTGCCAGCAGCTTAGGAGGGGGGTACTACAATGAGCAGTTCTTC. Residues: CASSLGGGYYNEQFF.

In this sample, this clonotype turned up many times. The J gene is TRBJ2-1, the V gene TRBV20-1; TRBD2 matches 14 bases. The CDR3 has 15 residues. Per the germline V gene, CDR1 is DFQATT and CDR2 is SNEGSKA (reference sequence). V lost 5 bases and J lost 6; bases outside the gene matches: 6. The CDR3 spells CSASGTSGSGNEQFF. CDR3 sequence (DNA): TGCAGTGCTTCCGGGACTAGCGGGAGCGGCAATGAGCAGTTCTTC.

This clonotype has a count of ten or more. The rearrangement links TRBV12-3 or TRBV12-4 to TRBJ2-5, with D possibly TRBD2 on 6 matching bases. The V and J ends lost 7 bases and 4 bases respectively, with 16 bases between them. The CDR3 covers 14 residues. In DNA, the CDR3 is TGTGCCAGCACCCCAAGGAGACTAGTAGAGACCCAGTACTTC. It codes for CASTPRRLVETQYF.

This clonotype was observed at least ten times. This sequence joins TRBV12-3 or TRBV12-4 and TRBJ1-5; unclear D gene. The CDR3 is made up of 14 amino acids. Trimming removed 3 bases from V and 7 bases from J, with 13 bases in between. The CDR3 sequence is CASSFGPGGQPQHF. Here the CDR3 DNA reads TGTGCCAGCAGTTTTGGACCCGGAGGGCAGCCCCAGCATTTT.

This clonotype was found many times. V is TRBV20-1 and J is TRBJ2-1, with 10 bases that match TRBD2. CDR1 and CDR2 from the germline V gene are DFQATT and SNEGSKA (reference sequence). The CDR3 contains 16 residues. V lost 5 bases to trimming and J lost 6 bases; unmatched junction nucleotides: 13. The CDR3 sequence is CSAGRVKREGRNEQFF. The CDR3 DNA reads TGCAGTGCTGGGAGGGTTAAGCGGGAGGGTCGCAATGAGCAGTTCTTC.

This clonotype came up many times. The rearrangement joins TRBV5-1 to TRBJ1-3; tentatively, D is TRBD1 (6 bases). Trimming removed 4 bases at V and 0 bases at J, with 11 bases between. The CDR3 is 15 amino acids. Germline loops: CDR1 SGHRS, CDR2 YFSETQ. The CDR3 loop reads CASSPDRASGNTIYF. DNA of the CDR3: TGCGCCAGCAGCCCGGACAGAGCCTCTGGAAACACCATATATTTT.

This clonotype came up many times. The genes are TRBV27 and TRBJ1-6; 10 bases map to TRBD1. Germline V lookup: CDR1 MNHEY, CDR2 SMNVEV (reference sequence). CDR3 length: 15 residues. Trimming took 0 bases from V and 8 from J; bases not matched to a gene: 1. CDR3 sequence: CASSLSTGGDSPLHF. CDR3 coding DNA: TGTGCCAGCAGTTTATCGACAGGGGGCGATTCACCCCTCCACTTT.

J is TRBJ1-1 and V is TRBV11-2, with D possibly matching TRBD1 (5 bases). Per the germline V gene, CDR1 is SGHAT and CDR2 is FQNNGV. Deletions cut 5 bases from V and 0 bases from J, with 13 bases between. CDR3 size: 15 residues. The CDR3 DNA reads TGTGCCAGCAGCCTAGGACACACGCTGAACACTGAAGCTTTCTTT. Translating it yields CASSLGHTLNTEAFF.

The table lists this clonotype with many counts. The chain links TRBV6-5 to TRBJ2-2; 10 bases line up with TRBD1. The ends lost 7 bases at V and 7 bases at J; junction bases unmatched: 12. Germline V gene sequence: CDR1 MNHEY, CDR2 SVGAGI. The length of the CDR3 is 16 residues. The CDR3 DNA sequence: TGTGCCAGCAAAAACCCGGACAGGGGGGCGATCGGGGAGCTGTTTTTT. It specifies CASKNPDRGAIGELFF.

This clonotype has a count of ten or more. V is TRBV29-1 and J is TRBJ2-1; 8 positions match TRBD2. CDR3 size: 14 residues. Germline lookup yields CDR1 SQVTM and CDR2 ANQGSEA. With V trimmed by 7 bases and J by 0 bases, 5 bases remained unmatched. The CDR3, as DNA: TGCAGCGGTGAGCGGGGGAGCTCCTACAATGAGCAGTTCTTC. It encodes CSGERGSSYNEQFF.

The table lists this clonotype with many counts. The V and J genes are TRBV5-6 and TRBJ1-1; 7 bases are a match to TRBD1. The CDR3 covers 13 residues. Trimming cost V 5 bases and J 1 base; bases outside gene matches: 2. Germline V gene sequence: CDR1 SGHDT, CDR2 YYEEEE. CDR3 region: CASRRDRNTEAFF. CDR3 DNA sequence: TGTGCCAGCAGACGGGACAGGAACACTGAAGCTTTCTTT.

This clonotype was detected many times. The rearrangement uses TRBV6-2 or TRBV6-3 and TRBJ2-7; the D gene is possibly TRBD2 (6 bases). V was shortened by 6 bases and J by 4 bases, with 16 bases between the two germline ends. Germline values: CDR1 MNHEY, CDR2 SVGEGT. The CDR3 loop spans 14 amino acids. The CDR3 nucleotides read TGTGCCAGCAGCCGCCTGGGGACTGATTACGAGCAGTACGTC. This gives the protein CASSRLGTDYEQYV.

This clonotype was seen ten or more times. The V call is TRBV4-1, the J call TRBJ2-1; the match to TRBD2 covers 14 bases. The CDR3 has 19 amino acids. Germline trimming cut 4 bases from V and 0 bases from J; bases unmatched to any gene: 8. CDR1 is MGHRA and CDR2 is YSYEKL in the germline V gene. CDR3 loop: CASSLWTSGRPSSYNEQFF. CDR3 nucleotide sequence: TGCGCCAGCAGCCTATGGACTAGCGGGAGGCCGAGCTCCTACAATGAGCAGTTCTTC.

This clonotype was observed at least ten times. This sequence joins TRBV4-2 and TRBJ2-7; D not certain. With 0 bases removed from V and 6 bases from J, the gap between germline ends came to 9 bases. Germline CDR1 LGHNA, CDR2 YNFKEQ. The CDR3 has 13 amino acids. In DNA, the CDR3 is TGTGCCAGCAGCCAAGATAGGTTCGCCGAGCAGTACTTC. This codes for CASSQDRFAEQYF.

The V call is TRBV5-8, the J call TRBJ2-2, with D tentatively TRBD1 (5 bases). Germline V gives CDR1 SGHTS, CDR2 YDEGEE. Trimming took off 4 bases at V and 0 bases at J, with 19 bases between the two ends. CDR3 length: 18 residues. CDR3 bases: TGTGCCAGCAGCCCCGTGATGGGGTTGGGGCCGAACACCGGGGAGCTGTTTTTT. Its protein product is CASSPVMGLGPNTGELFF.

At least ten counts were recorded for this clonotype. The J gene is TRBJ2-1, the V gene TRBV10-3; maybe TRBD1 (6 bases). Trimming left V 5 bases short and J 8 bases short, with 7 bases between. Germline lookup yields CDR1 ENHRY and CDR2 SYGVKD. CDR3 length: 11 amino acids. The CDR3 loop reads CAISKGDEQFF. The CDR3 DNA follows: TGTGCCATCAGTAAGGGGGATGAGCAGTTCTTC.